This TCR beta chain was sequenced in a study of T cell responses to AZD1222 COVID-19 vaccine. Overall study results and limits: Donors were chiefly white British, with a greater number of females, and clonal diversity was perhaps underestimated. Spike-wide vaccine-associated CD4 TCRs dominated at 160-218 and 743-854. Targeting of unmutated variant regions was reportedly seen in nearly half of spike-specific TCRs.

Clones were read by immunoSEQ multiplex PCR, and TCRdb kept only the in-frame ones, dropping some. This sample contains 150,000 or so clones. Turning to this clone: Its antigen is unidentified.

This clonotype was sampled from an adult in good health. Sequencing was carried out using peripheral blood.

This CDR3 reads CASAPQPTGAGYGYTF. The CDR3, as DNA: TGCGCCAGCGCCCCCCAACCGACAGGGGCGGGCTATGGCTACACCTTC. The chain carries TRBV5-1 and TRBJ1-2; TRBD1 matches 8 bases. The germline V gene has CDR1 SGHRS and CDR2 YFSETQ. With 7 bases clipped from V and 4 bases from J, the junction kept 15 bases outside the gene matches. This CDR3 contains 16 residues. The full variable domain, in which reference TRBV5-1 and TRBJ1-2 provide the parts outside the CDR3, is KAGVTQTPRYLIKTRGQQVTLSCSPISGHRSVSWYQQTPGQGLQFLFEYFSETQRNKGNFPGRFSGRQFSNSRSEMNVSTLELGDSALYLCASAPQPTGAGYGYTFGSGTRLTVV.